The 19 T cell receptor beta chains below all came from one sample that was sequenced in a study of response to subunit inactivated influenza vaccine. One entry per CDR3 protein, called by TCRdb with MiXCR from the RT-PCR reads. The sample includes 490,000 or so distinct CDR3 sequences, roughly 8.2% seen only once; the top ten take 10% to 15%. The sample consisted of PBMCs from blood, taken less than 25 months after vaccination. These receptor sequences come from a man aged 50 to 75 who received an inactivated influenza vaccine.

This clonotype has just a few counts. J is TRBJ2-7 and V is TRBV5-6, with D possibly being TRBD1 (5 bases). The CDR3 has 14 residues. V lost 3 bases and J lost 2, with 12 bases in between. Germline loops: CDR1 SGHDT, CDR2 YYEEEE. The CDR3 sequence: CASSWTPSTYEQYF. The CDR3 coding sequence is TGTGCCAGCAGCTGGACACCTTCCACCTACGAGCAGTACTTC. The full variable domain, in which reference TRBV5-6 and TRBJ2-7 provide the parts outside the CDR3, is DAGVTQSPTHLIKTRGQQVTLRCSPKSGHDTVSWYQQALGQGPQFIFQYYEEEERQRGNFPDRFSGHQFPNYSSELNVNALLLGDSALYLCASSWTPSTYEQYFGPGTRLTVT.

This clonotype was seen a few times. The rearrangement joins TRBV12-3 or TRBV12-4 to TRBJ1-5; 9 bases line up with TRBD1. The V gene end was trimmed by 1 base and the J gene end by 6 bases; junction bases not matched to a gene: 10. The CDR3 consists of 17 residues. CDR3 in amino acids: CASSLGTGVLGAQPQHF. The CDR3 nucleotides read TGTGCCAGCAGTTTAGGGACAGGGGTATTAGGTGCTCAGCCCCAGCATTTT.

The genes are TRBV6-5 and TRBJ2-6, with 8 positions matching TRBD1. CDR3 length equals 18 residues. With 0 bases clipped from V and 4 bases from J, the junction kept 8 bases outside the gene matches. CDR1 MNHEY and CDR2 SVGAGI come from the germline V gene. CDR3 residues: CASSYSGTWTGGANVLTF. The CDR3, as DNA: TGTGCCAGCAGTTACTCCGGGACCTGGACAGGGGGGGCCAACGTCCTGACTTTC.

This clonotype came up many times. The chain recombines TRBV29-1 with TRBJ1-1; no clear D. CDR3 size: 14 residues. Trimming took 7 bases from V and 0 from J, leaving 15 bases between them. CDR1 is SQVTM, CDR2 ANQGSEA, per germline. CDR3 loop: CSGTDSDMNTEAFF. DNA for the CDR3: TGCAGCGGTACAGACTCTGACATGAACACTGAAGCTTTCTTT.

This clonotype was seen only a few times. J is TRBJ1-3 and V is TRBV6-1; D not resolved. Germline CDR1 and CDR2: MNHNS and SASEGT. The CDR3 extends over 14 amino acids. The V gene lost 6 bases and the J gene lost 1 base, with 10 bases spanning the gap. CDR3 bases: TGTGCCAGCAGGGAACGAGCATCTGGAAACACCATATATTTT. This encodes CASRERASGNTIYF.

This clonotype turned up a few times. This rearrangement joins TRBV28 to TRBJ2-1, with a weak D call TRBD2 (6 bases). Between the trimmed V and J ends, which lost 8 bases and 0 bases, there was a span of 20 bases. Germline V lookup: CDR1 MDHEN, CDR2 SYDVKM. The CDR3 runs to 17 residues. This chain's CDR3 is CASPSSGRESSYNEQFF. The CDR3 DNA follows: TGTGCCAGCCCGTCATCGGGACGGGAGAGCTCCTACAATGAGCAGTTCTTC.

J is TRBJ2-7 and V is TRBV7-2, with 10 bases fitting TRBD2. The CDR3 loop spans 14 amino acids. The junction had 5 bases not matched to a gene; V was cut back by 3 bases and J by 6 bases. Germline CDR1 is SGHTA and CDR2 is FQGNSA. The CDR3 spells CASSFRLAGGEQYF. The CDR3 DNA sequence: TGTGCCAGCAGCTTTCGACTAGCGGGTGGCGAGCAGTACTTC.

The CDR3: CASSSSSVTQYF. For the CDR3, the DNA is TGTGCCAGCAGTTCTTCTAGCGTTACCCAGTACTTC. The rearrangement joins TRBV6-6 to TRBJ2-5, with D maybe TRBD2 (6 bases). The V and J ends lost 4 bases and 8 bases respectively, with 11 bases between them. In germline, CDR1 is MNHNY, CDR2 SVGAGI (reference sequence). This CDR3 is built from 12 residues.

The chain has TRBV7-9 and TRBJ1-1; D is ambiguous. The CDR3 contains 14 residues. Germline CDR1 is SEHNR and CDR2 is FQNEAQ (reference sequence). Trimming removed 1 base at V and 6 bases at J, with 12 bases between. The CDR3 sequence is CASSLVNAGAEAFF. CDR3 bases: TGTGCCAGCAGCTTAGTTAACGCTGGGGCTGAAGCTTTCTTT.

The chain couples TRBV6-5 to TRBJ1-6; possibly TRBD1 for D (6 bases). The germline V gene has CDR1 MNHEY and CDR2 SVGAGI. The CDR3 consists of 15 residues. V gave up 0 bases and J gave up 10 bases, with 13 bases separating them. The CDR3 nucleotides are TGTGCCAGCAGTTACTCGGCGCAGGGGCGGTCACCCCTCCACTTT. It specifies CASSYSAQGRSPLHF.

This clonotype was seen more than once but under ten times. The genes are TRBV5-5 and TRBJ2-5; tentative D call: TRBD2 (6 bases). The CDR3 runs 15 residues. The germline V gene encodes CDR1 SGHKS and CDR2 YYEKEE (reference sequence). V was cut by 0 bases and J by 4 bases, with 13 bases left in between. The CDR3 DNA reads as TGTGCCAGCAGCTTGGAAATACTAGCTGGAGAGACCCAGTACTTC. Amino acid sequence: CASSLEILAGETQYF.

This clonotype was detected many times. The CDR3 sequence: CASSITQSTDTQYF. Here the CDR3 DNA reads TGCGCCAGCAGTATTACCCAGAGCACAGATACGCAGTATTTT. The rearrangement joins TRBV5-1 to TRBJ2-3; D ambiguous. V was pared by 5 bases and J by 0 bases, with 10 bases between. This CDR3 region has 14 residues. The germline V gene has CDR1 SGHRS and CDR2 YFSETQ.

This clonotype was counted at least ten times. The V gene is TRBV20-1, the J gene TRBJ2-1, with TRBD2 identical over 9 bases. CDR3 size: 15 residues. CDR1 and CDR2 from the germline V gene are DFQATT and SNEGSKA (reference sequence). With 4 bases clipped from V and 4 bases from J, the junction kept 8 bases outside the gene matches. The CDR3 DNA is TGCAGTGCTACCCGCCCCCTAGCGGGGTACAATGAGCAGTTCTTC. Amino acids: CSATRPLAGYNEQFF.

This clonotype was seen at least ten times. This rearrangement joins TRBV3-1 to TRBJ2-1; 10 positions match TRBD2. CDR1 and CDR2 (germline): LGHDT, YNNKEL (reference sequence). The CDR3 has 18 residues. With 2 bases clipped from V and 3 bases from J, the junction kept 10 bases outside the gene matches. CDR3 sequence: CASSQRPLAGAHYNEQFF. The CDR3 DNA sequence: TGTGCCAGCAGCCAAAGGCCCCTAGCGGGAGCACACTACAATGAGCAGTTCTTC.

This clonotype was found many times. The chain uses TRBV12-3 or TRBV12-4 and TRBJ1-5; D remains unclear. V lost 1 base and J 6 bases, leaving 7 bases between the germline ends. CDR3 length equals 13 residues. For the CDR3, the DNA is TGTGCCAGCAGTTTAGAGGCATCTCAGCCCCAGCATTTT. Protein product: CASSLEASQPQHF.

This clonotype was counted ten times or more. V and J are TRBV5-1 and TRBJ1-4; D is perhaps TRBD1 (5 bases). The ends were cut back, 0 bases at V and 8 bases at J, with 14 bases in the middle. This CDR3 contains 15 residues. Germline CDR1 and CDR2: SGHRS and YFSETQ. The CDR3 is CASSLAGTGWEKLFF. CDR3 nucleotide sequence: TGCGCCAGCAGCTTGGCCGGGACCGGGTGGGAAAAACTGTTTTTT.

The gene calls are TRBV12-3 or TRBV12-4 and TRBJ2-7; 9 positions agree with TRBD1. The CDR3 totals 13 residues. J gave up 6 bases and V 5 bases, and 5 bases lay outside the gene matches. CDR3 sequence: CASSTDRGREQYF. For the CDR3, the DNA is TGTGCCAGCAGTACGGACAGGGGACGCGAGCAGTACTTC.

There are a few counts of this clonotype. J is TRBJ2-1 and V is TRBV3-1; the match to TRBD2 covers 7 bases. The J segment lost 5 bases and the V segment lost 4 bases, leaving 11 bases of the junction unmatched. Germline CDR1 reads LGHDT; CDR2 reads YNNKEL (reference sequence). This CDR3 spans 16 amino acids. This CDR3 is CASSPFGGSENNEQFF. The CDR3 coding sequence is TGTGCCAGCAGCCCGTTCGGCGGGAGTGAAAACAATGAGCAGTTCTTC.

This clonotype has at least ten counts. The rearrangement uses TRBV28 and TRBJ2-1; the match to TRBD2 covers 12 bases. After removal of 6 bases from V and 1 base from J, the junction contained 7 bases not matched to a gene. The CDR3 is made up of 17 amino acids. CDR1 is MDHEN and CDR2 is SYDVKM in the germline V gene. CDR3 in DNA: TGTGCCAGCAGCCGTGGACTAGCGGGATTGTCCTACAATGAGCAGTTCTTC. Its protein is CASSRGLAGLSYNEQFF.